This TCR beta chain was captured by sequencing in a study of technical replicates of blood from a handful of donors. The protocol was immunoSEQ multiplex PCR, while the TCRdb copy is restricted to in-frame clones and leaves out a portion. The sample has 67,000 or so clones; around 95% are singletons. The length of the CDR3 is 13 residues. V was pared by 1 base and J by 6 bases, with 9 bases between. Germline-derived CDR1 and CDR2 are SGHNT and YENEEA. This chain joins TRBV11-3 and TRBJ1-1; D is undetermined. Sample: T cells isolated from PBMCs. The TCR originated in a human donor in good health. The CDR3 DNA sequence: TGTGCCAGCAGCTTAGCGCGACATCCTGAAGCTTTCTTT. It codes for CASSLARHPEAFF.